The clone carrying this T cell receptor (beta chain) was seen many times. The sample comes from a study of blood T cells in healthy people across ages. Each sample yielded at least 6 micrograms of PBMC total RNA. Together with a sample-barcoded 5' primer, a J-beta primer mix was included in a second PCR lasting roughly 6 to 12 cycles. MiXCR was run by TCRdb on the 5' RACE reads, yielding one entry per CDR3 protein. The table shows fewer than 800,000 distinct CDR3 sequences, with about 25% occurring only once. The germline gives CDR1 SGHAT, CDR2 FQDESV (reference sequence). CDR3 size: 15 residues. V was shortened by 3 bases and J by 1 base, with 10 bases between the two germline ends. These same records also appear under a second study, on T cells of mothers and their children. That report adds: A few mothers and their six children, all healthy Caucasians, donated. Mothers yielded over 8.5 million CDR3 reads, children around 3.3 million each. Researchers report slightly higher, though non-significant, overlap in related mother-child pairs than in unrelated pairs.

The J gene is TRBJ2-4, the V gene TRBV11-1, with a weak D call TRBD1 (5 bases). The specimen was blood. The origin of this receptor is a boy between 10 and 17 years old in good health. CDR3: CASSFSSGAKNIQYF. CDR3 bases: TGTGCCAGCAGCTTTTCGTCAGGGGCCAAAAACATTCAGTACTTC.